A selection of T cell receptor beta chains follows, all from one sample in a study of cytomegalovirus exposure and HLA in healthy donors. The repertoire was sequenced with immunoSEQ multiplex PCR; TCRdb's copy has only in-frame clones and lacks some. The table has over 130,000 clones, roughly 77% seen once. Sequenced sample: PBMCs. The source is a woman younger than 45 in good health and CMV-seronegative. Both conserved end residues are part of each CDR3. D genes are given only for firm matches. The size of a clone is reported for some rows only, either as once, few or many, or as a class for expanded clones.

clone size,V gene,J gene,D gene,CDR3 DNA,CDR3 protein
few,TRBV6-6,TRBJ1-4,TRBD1,TGTGCCCATACGGGACAGAGTAATGAAAAACTGTTTTTT,CAHTGQSNEKLFF
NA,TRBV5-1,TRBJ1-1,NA,TGCGCCAGCAGCTTGGCATCGTGGGGGGGCAACACTGAAGCTTTCTTT,CASSLASWGGNTEAFF
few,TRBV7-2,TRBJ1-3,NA,TGTGCCAGCAGCTCCCGTCTGACAGACACAGGAAACACCATATATTTT,CASSSRLTDTGNTIYF
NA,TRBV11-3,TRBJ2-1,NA,TGTGCCAGCAGCTTAGAGGGGGCCCACGGTGGGAATGAGCAGTTCTTC,CASSLEGAHGGNEQFF
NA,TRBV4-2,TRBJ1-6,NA,TGTGCCAGCAGCCAAGATATCCCTCAGGGGCGTGACCGCCGGCCCCTCCACTTT,CASSQDIPQGRDRRPLHF
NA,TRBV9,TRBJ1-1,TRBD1,TGTGCCAGCAGCGCAGACGAGGGGGCGCGCGGCACTGAAGCTTTCTTT,CASSADEGARGTEAFF
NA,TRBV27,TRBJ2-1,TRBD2,TGTGCCAGCGCTAAACCCCTAGCGGGAGGGACCTACAATGAGCAGTTCTTC,CASAKPLAGGTYNEQFF
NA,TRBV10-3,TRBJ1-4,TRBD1,TGTGCCACTACCCCGACAGGGGAAAACGAAAAACTGTTTTTT,CATTPTGENEKLFF
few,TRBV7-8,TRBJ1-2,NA,TGTGCCAGCAGCTTAGGACACGCTAACTATGGCTACACCTTC,CASSLGHANYGYTF
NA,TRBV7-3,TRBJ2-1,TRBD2,TGTGCCAGCAGCCCCCTAGCTAGCGGGAGGCACAATGAGCAGTTCTTC,CASSPLASGRHNEQFF
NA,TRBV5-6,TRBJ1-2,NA,TGTGCCAGCAGCTTGAAGGGACGCGGGGATGGCTACACCTTC,CASSLKGRGDGYTF
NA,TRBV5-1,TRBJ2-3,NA,TGCGCCAGCAGCGGGGGCATGGCTTCAAAAGATACGCAGTATTTT,CASSGGMASKDTQYF
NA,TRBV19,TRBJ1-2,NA,TGTGCCACCTTCGACAGCTCTAACTATGGCTACACCTTC,CATFDSSNYGYTF
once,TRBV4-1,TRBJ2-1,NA,TGCGCCAGCAGCCAAGACGTTCTAACCTACAATGAGCAGTTCTTC,CASSQDVLTYNEQFF
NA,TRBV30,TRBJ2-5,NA,TGTGCCTGGAGTCCCTCAGGGGAGACCCAGTACTTC,CAWSPSGETQYF
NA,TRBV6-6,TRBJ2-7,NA,TGTGCCAGCAGTAGAGCCGCCGGGGGCGAGCAGTACTTC,CASSRAAGGEQYF
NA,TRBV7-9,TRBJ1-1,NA,TGTGCCAGCAGCGCCCCTCTCCGCTATGAAGCTTTCTTT,CASSAPLRYEAFF
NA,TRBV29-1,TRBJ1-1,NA,TGCAGCGTTGGTACACAGATGAACACTGAAGCTTTCTTT,CSVGTQMNTEAFF
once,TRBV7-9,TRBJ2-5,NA,TGTGCCAGCAGCTTAATGGCGGGAAAAGAGACCCAGTACTTC,CASSLMAGKETQYF
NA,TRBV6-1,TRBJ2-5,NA,TGTGCCAGCAGGGTGGGGCACGGATTGGAGACCCAGTACTTC,CASRVGHGLETQYF
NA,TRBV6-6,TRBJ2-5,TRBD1,TGTGCCAGCAGTTACTCCTCCGGGACAGGGGGAGAGACCCAGTACTTC,CASSYSSGTGGETQYF
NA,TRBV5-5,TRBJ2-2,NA,TGTGCCAGCAGCTTAGTGGGGGGGAACACCGGGGAGCTGTTTTTT,CASSLVGGNTGELFF
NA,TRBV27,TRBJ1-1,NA,TGTGCCAGCAGTTTGCTTGGCAGGGGGAACACTGAAGCTTTCTTT,CASSLLGRGNTEAFF
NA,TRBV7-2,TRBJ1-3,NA,TGTGCCAGCAGCTTGGCCGCCAGCTCTGGAAACACCATATATTTT,CASSLAASSGNTIYF
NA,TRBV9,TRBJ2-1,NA,TGTGCCAGCAGCGTAGGTCCGGGGGTGTCCTACAATGAGCAGTTCTTC,CASSVGPGVSYNEQFF
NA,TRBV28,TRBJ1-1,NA,TGTGCCAGCAGTTTATTTCCACAGGGTCGGAACACTGAAGCTTTCTTT,CASSLFPQGRNTEAFF
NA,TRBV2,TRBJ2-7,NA,TGTGCCAGCAGTCTGACACCTTCCTACGAGCAGTACTTC,CASSLTPSYEQYF
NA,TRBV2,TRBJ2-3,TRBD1,TGTGCCAGCAGTTACACAGGGGAGACAGATACGCAGTATTTT,CASSYTGETDTQYF
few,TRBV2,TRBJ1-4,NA,TGTGCCAGCAGTGGAAGTAGACACCGCCTCCCTTCTTTTAATGAAAAACTGTTTTTT,CASSGSRHRLPSFNEKLFF
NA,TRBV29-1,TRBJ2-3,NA,TGCAGCGTTGAGGGGGGTTTGGGGGCAGATACGCAGTATTTT,CSVEGGLGADTQYF
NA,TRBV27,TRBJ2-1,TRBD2,TGTGGTAGCGGGGGGCCCTACAATGAGCAGTTCTTC,CGSGGPYNEQFF
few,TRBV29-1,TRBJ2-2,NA,TGCAGCGCCCAAAGCGAAGGGGTGGGCGGGGAGCTGTTTTTT,CSAQSEGVGGELFF
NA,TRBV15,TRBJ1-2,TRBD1,TGTGCCACCAGCAGAGATCCGGGACAGGGCTATGGCTACACCTTC,CATSRDPGQGYGYTF
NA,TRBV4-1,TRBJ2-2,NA,TGCGCCAGCAGCCAACAGACGAACACCGGGGAGCTGTTTTTT,CASSQQTNTGELFF
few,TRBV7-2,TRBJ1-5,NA,TGTGCCAGCAGCTTAGCGGGGCCGACCAATCAGCCCCAGCATTTT,CASSLAGPTNQPQHF
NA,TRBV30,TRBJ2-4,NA,TGTGCCTGGAGTGTATCTAGTGTGCGGAACATTCAGTACTTC,CAWSVSSVRNIQYF
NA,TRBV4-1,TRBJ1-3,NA,TGCGCCAGCAGCCAAATAAACCCAGGTCGAAGTAGGATAAACACCATATATTTT,CASSQINPGRSRINTIYF
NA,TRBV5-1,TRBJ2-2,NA,TGCGCCAGCAGCCCAGGAACTAACACCGGGGAGCTGTTTTTT,CASSPGTNTGELFF
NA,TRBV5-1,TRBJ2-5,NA,TGCGCCAGCAGCTCTCAGCAAGAGACCCAGTACTTC,CASSSQQETQYF
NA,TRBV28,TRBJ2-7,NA,TGTGCCAGCAGTTTATCCCTGGGGGCTCGCGAGCAGTACTTC,CASSLSLGAREQYF
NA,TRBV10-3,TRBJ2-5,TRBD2,TGTGCCATCAGTAGCGGTAGGACTAGCGGTCCCCCTGGGACCCAGTACTTC,CAISSGRTSGPPGTQYF
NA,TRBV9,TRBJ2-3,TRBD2,TGTGCCAGCAGCGTGGGACTAGCGGGGTTCCTAGATACGCAGTATTTT,CASSVGLAGFLDTQYF